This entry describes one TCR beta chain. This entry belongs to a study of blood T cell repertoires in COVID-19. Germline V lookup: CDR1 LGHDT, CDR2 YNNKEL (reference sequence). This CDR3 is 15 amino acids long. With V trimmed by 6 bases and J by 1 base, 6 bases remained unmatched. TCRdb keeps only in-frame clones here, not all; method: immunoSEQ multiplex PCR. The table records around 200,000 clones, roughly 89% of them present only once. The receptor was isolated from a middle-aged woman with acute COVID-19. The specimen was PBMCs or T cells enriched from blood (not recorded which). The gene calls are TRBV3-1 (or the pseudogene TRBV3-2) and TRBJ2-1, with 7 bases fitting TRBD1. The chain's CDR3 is CASSRPGQSYNEQFF. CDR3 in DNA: TGTGCCAGCAGTCGACCGGGACAGTCCTACAATGAGCAGTTCTTC.